The 11 T cell receptor beta chains given below trace back to one sample, sequenced in a study of blood T cells in healthy people across ages. A J-beta primer mix and a sample-barcoded 5' primer were used in a second PCR of roughly 6 to 11 cycles. TCRdb re-analysed the 5' RACE reads in MiXCR, keeping a single row per CDR3 protein. This table holds 700,000 to 800,000 distinct CDR3 sequences, approximately 43% found once. The sample was blood. The receptors shown here come from an older woman in good health.

The chain links TRBV2 to TRBJ2-2; no reliable D call. The CDR3 consists of 14 residues. The germline V gene encodes CDR1 SNHLY and CDR2 FYNNEI. V lost 2 bases to trimming and J lost 3 bases, with 7 bases between them. In DNA form, the CDR3 reads TGTGCCAGCAGTGAATTGTCAGACACCGGGGAGCTGTTTTTT. Amino acids: CASSELSDTGELFF.

This chain joins TRBV5-1 and TRBJ2-5; D might be TRBD2 (6 bases). V was trimmed by 6 bases and J by 4 bases, leaving 10 bases between them. From germline, CDR1 is SGHRS and CDR2 YFSETQ. The CDR3 spans 12 residues. CDR3 sequence (DNA): TGCGCCAGCAAGGGACTGGTAGAGACCCAGTACTTC. Protein: CASKGLVETQYF.

The rearrangement links TRBV9 to TRBJ2-7; D is possibly TRBD1 or TRBD2 (7 bases each). The CDR3 runs to 16 residues. Trimming stripped 4 bases from V and 0 bases from J, with 17 bases between. CDR1 SGDLS and CDR2 YYNGEE come from the germline V gene. The CDR3 DNA reads TGTGCCAGCAGCCCAGGGGAGGGGACAGTCTCCTACGAGCAGTACTTC. It yields the protein CASSPGEGTVSYEQYF.

This clonotype was observed a few times. This chain uses TRBV29-1 with TRBJ1-4, with D maybe TRBD1 (5 bases). Trimming left V 6 bases short and J 6 bases short, with 11 bases between. This CDR3 is built from 12 residues. The germline CDR1 and CDR2 sequences are SQVTM and ANQGSEA. The CDR3 loop reads CSVRDGHEKLFF. Written as DNA, the CDR3 is TGCAGCGTCCGGGACGGTCATGAAAAACTGTTTTTT.

V gene TRBV28 combines with J gene TRBJ2-3; the D gene is possibly TRBD1 (6 bases). Germline V gene data show CDR1 as MDHEN and CDR2 as SYDVKM. Deletions cut 7 bases from V and 8 bases from J, with 25 bases between. The CDR3 has 16 amino acids. CDR3: CASTPIGSGALGTQYF. As DNA, the CDR3 is TGTGCCAGCACCCCCATCGGGTCAGGGGCTTTGGGTACGCAGTATTTT.

This clonotype was seen more than once but under ten times. The chain links TRBV4-2 to TRBJ2-7, with D perhaps matching TRBD2 (5 bases). Trimming took off 0 bases at V and 4 bases at J, with 22 bases between the two ends. The CDR3 has 18 amino acids. Germline-derived CDR1 and CDR2 are LGHNA and YNFKEQ. In DNA, the CDR3 is TGTGCCAGCAGCCAAGATCCTCGGGATATCTTAATCGGGTACGAGCAGTACTTC. Amino acids: CASSQDPRDILIGYEQYF.

This clonotype was observed a single time. The V call is TRBV6-1, the J call TRBJ2-5; TRBD2 might be the D (6 bases). V dropped 2 bases and J dropped 4 bases, with 20 bases sitting between them. This CDR3 is 17 amino acids long. Germline assignment: CDR1 MNHNS and CDR2 SASEGT. CDR3 loop: CASSERDPLLARETQYF. DNA for the CDR3: TGTGCCAGCAGTGAACGGGACCCATTACTAGCCCGAGAGACCCAGTACTTC.

Turning to this clonotype: A read error is the likely source, as a far larger clone sits one nucleotide away. The chain recombines TRBV12-3 or TRBV12-4 with TRBJ2-7, with D possibly TRBD2 on 5 matching bases. The CDR3 sequence is 12 residues long. This CDR3 is CTSSLGVYEQYF. CDR3 coding DNA: TGTACCAGCAGCCTCGGGGTTTACGAGCAGTACTTC.

The V gene is TRBV9, the J gene TRBJ2-3; 7 bases are a match to TRBD2. Germline CDR1 and CDR2: SGDLS and YYNGEE. The CDR3 runs to 16 residues. The V segment lost 5 bases and the J segment 2 bases; nucleotides outside the gene matches: 11. CDR3 region: CASSARWEGITDTQYF. The CDR3 DNA reads as TGTGCCAGCAGTGCCCGCTGGGAGGGGATCACAGATACGCAGTATTTT. The complete variable domain, with remaining parts taken from reference TRBV9 and TRBJ2-3, reads DSGVTQTPKHLITATGQRVTLRCSPRSGDLSVYWYQQSLDQGLQFLIQYYNGEERAKGNILERFSAQQFPDLHSELNLSSLELGDSALYFCASSARWEGITDTQYFGPGTRLTVL.

The genes are TRBV7-3 and TRBJ2-3; D is possibly TRBD1 (6 bases). Germline V gene data show CDR1 as SGHTA and CDR2 as FQGTGA. The CDR3 length is 14 residues. The V end lost 4 bases, the J end lost 5 bases, and 13 bases lay between the germline ends. The CDR3 loop reads CASSSGTPQDTQYF. In nucleotides, the CDR3 is TGTGCCAGCAGCTCCGGGACACCCCAAGATACGCAGTATTTT.

The V call is TRBV11-3, the J call TRBJ2-1, with D hard to call. CDR3 length: 15 residues. V was cut by 1 base and J by 2 bases, with 9 bases left in between. Looked up from germline, CDR1 is SGHNT and CDR2 is YENEEA. The chain's CDR3 is CASSLAPRAYNEQFF. The CDR3 DNA reads as TGTGCCAGCAGCTTAGCTCCTAGGGCCTACAATGAGCAGTTCTTC.